This T cell receptor (beta chain) was retrieved from a study of blood T cells in healthy people across ages. Concerning this clonotype: Its antigen remains unidentified.

Germline V CDR1 and CDR2: GTSNPN, SVGIG (reference sequence). Trimming took off 0 bases at V and 7 bases at J, with 12 bases between the two ends. The CDR3 runs 13 residues. The study recruited healthy Caucasian donors from Russia who were aged roughly 6 to 95. Study-wide findings and caveats: No one knew whether donors had CMV, which possibly confounded expanded clonotype changes.

Through a sample-barcoded 5' primer and a J-beta primer mix, a second PCR was run for roughly 6 to 11 cycles. TCRdb re-called the 5' RACE reads with MiXCR, one entry per CDR3 protein. This table holds about 510,000 distinct CDR3 sequences, about a quarter found once. This same sample was also taken into another study, of T cells of mothers and their children. That publication notes: Among related mother-child pairs, overlap was slightly higher than in unrelated pairs, though not significantly. No T cell clones of persistent microchimeric origin were detected.

V gene TRBV30 combines with J gene TRBJ1-2; tentative D call: TRBD1 (5 bases). Material: blood. This TCR was sampled from a boy younger than 10 in good health. CDR3 amino acids: CAWSVGRTVGYTF. The CDR3 bases are TGTGCCTGGAGTGTGGGGCGAACCGTTGGCTACACCTTC.